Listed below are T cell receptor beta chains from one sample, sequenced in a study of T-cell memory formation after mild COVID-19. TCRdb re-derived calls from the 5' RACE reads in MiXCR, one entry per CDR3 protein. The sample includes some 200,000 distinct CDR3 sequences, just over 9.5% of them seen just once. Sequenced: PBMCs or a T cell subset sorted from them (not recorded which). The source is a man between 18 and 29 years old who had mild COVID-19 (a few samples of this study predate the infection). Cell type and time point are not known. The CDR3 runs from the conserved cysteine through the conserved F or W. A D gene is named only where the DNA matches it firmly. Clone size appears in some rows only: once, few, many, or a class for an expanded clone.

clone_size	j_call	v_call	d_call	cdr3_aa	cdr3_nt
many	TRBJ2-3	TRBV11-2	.	CASSWNRATTQYF	TGTGCCAGCAGCTGGAACAGGGCCACGACGCAGTATTTT
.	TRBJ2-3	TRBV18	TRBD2	CASRTPGLATDTQYF	TGTGCCAGCCGTACTCCGGGACTAGCGACAGATACGCAGTATTTT
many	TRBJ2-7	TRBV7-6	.	CASSRPGVSIYEQYF	TGTGCCAGCAGTCGGCCAGGGGTTAGTATATACGAGCAGTACTTC
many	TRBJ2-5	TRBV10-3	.	CAIRDKQETQYF	TGTGCCATCAGGGACAAACAAGAGACCCAGTACTTC
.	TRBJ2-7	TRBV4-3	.	CASSQVLGTSLYEQYF	TGCGCCAGCAGCCAAGTCTTAGGGACAAGCTTGTACGAGCAGTACTTC
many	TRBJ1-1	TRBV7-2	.	CASSQDMNTEAFF	TGTGCCAGCAGCCAGGACATGAACACTGAAGCTTTCTTT
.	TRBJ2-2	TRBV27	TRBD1	CASLGGTGGIIAGELFF	TGTGCCAGCCTCGGTGGGACAGGGGGCATCATCGCCGGGGAGCTGTTTTTT
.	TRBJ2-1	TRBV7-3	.	CASSLSNRRDSLNEQFF	TGTGCCAGCAGTTTAAGCAATCGCCGAGACAGCCTCAATGAGCAGTTCTTC
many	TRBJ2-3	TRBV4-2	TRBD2	CASSQESGGYTSTDTQYF	TGTGCCAGCAGCCAAGAAAGCGGGGGGTATACTAGCACAGATACGCAGTATTTT
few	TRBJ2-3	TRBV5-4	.	CASSTGPGTLTDTQYF	TGTGCCAGCAGCACCGGGCCCGGGACCCTGACAGATACGCAGTATTTT